Listed here is a single T cell receptor (beta chain). Its specificity is unknown. Single viable CD3+CD4+CD8-CD45RO+ cells were sorted as the memory CD4+ T cells. The ends lost 7 bases at V and 6 bases at J; junction bases unmatched: 14. In germline, CDR1 is KGHSH, CDR2 LQKENI. The CDR3 spans 15 residues. The protocol was immunoSEQ multiplex PCR, while the TCRdb copy is restricted to in-frame clones and leaves out a portion. The sample lists tens of thousands of clones; approximately 83% were seen once. This entry is derived from a study of memory CD4+ T cells and cytomegalovirus serostatus. Study-wide points: The CMV-associated TCR signature appears largely within the CD4+ memory repertoire.

The sample consisted of memory CD4+ T cells from blood. The TCR comes from an adult in good health and CMV-seronegative. The genes are TRBV18 and TRBJ2-7, with 8 bases lining up with TRBD2. CDR3 region: CASLRAGGESSEQYF. The CDR3, as DNA: TGTGCCAGCTTAAGGGCCGGGGGGGAATCGTCCGAGCAGTACTTC.